This is a list of T cell receptor beta chains from one sample in a study of T cells after yellow fever vaccination. TCRdb called the 5' RACE reads again in MiXCR, with one record for every CDR3 protein. The sample yields 350,000 or so distinct CDR3 sequences, 7% to 9% seen once. The sample here was PBMCs, taken about 41 days after the first yellow fever vaccination. Receptor source: a man aged 18 to 30 who received the YFV17D yellow fever vaccine. The CDR3 runs from the conserved cysteine through the conserved F or W. D genes are given only for firm matches. Rows give clone size only sometimes, using once, few, many, or a class for an expanded clone.

j_call d_call v_call clone_size cdr3_nt cdr3_aa
TRBJ2-5 TRBD2 TRBV5-1 many TGCGCCAGCAGCTTGTCTAGCGGACCAGAGACCCAGTACTTC CASSLSSGPETQYF
TRBJ1-1 - TRBV5-1 - TGCGCCAGCAGCCCGGCAGTTGAGGGGGGCACTGAAGCTTTCTTT CASSPAVEGGTEAFF
TRBJ1-1 TRBD1 TRBV19 few TGTGCCAGTAGTCTCGGGGACAGGGTAGGAGAAGCTTTCTTT CASSLGDRVGEAFF
TRBJ2-7 TRBD1 TRBV27 - TGTGCCAGCAGGGGCCGGACAGGGGGCTTGTACGAGCAGTACTTC CASRGRTGGLYEQYF
TRBJ1-2 - TRBV18 - TGTGCCAGCTCACCAACGGAGGGCGGCTACACCTTC CASSPTEGGYTF
TRBJ2-7 TRBD2 TRBV5-1 - TGCGCCAGCAGCTTGTCGGTCGCGGGGGGTTCCTACGAGCAGTACTTC CASSLSVAGGSYEQYF
TRBJ1-6 TRBD1 TRBV4-2 - TGTGCCAGCAGCCAACTCTGGGACAGGGGTTCACCCCTCCACTTT CASSQLWDRGSPLHF
TRBJ2-7 TRBD1 TRBV5-1 - TGCGCCAGCAGCTTGGAGGGACAGACCATGAGGGAGCAGTACTTC CASSLEGQTMREQYF
TRBJ1-5 - TRBV20-1 few TGCAGTGCTACCGACACAACCAACAATCAGCCCCAGCATTTT CSATDTTNNQPQHF
TRBJ1-1 TRBD1 TRBV12-3/TRBV12-4 few TGTGCCAGCAGCCGCGGACAGGGGAGGACTGAAGCTTTCTTT CASSRGQGRTEAFF
TRBJ2-4 - TRBV7-9 few TGTGCCAGCAGCACTCCCAGGGAGCGGACCAAAAACATTCAGTACTTC CASSTPRERTKNIQYF
TRBJ1-2 TRBD1 TRBV6-2/TRBV6-3 few TGTGCCAGCAGTTTTGACAGGGTTGGTGACTATGGCTACACCTTC CASSFDRVGDYGYTF
TRBJ1-1 - TRBV3-1 few TGTGCCAGCAGTCAAAGCAGGGACACTGAAGCTTTCTTT CASSQSRDTEAFF
TRBJ2-5 - TRBV9 few TGTGCCAGCAGCGTAGCAGGCAGCCAAGAGACCCAGTACTTC CASSVAGSQETQYF
TRBJ1-5 - TRBV29-1 few TGCAGCGTCCGCCGTTTGTTCGGTCAACGGCCCCAGCATTTT CSVRRLFGQRPQHF
TRBJ1-5 - TRBV5-1 many TGCGCCAGCAGCCCGGGAACAGGGACCCTCAATCAGCCCCAGCATTTT CASSPGTGTLNQPQHF
TRBJ2-1 - TRBV6-2/TRBV6-3 - TGTGCCAGCAGCCGACTCTCGGGCGGGGAGCCCTACAATGAGCAGTTCTTC CASSRLSGGEPYNEQFF
TRBJ2-4 TRBD1 TRBV7-2 few TGTGCCAGCAGCTTGGACAGGGGTCACATTCAGTACTTC CASSLDRGHIQYF
TRBJ2-3 - TRBV5-1 few TGCGCCAGCAGCAAAGGACAGACAGATACGCAGTATTTT CASSKGQTDTQYF
TRBJ2-5 - TRBV20-1 - TGCAGTGCTAACAGGGAGATCGAGACCCAGTACTTC CSANREIETQYF
TRBJ2-3 - TRBV12-3/TRBV12-4 - TGTGCCAGCAGTCCCAGATTCTACGATACGCAGTATTTT CASSPRFYDTQYF